This passage covers 19 T cell receptor beta chains from one sample sequenced in a study of cytomegalovirus exposure and HLA in healthy donors. The PCR used 60 Vbeta and 13 Jbeta primers. Produced via immunoSEQ multiplex PCR; TCRdb's table is partial and in-frame only. Its table records about 140,000 clones. Sample: PBMCs. These receptors all come from a woman between 18 and 29 years old in good health and CMV-seronegative.

V and J are TRBV9 and TRBJ2-3; 8 bases are shared with TRBD2. The junction had 6 bases not matched to a gene; V was cut back by 2 bases and J by 4 bases. The CDR3 length is 15 residues. Looked up from germline, CDR1 is SGDLS and CDR2 is YYNGEE. CDR3 protein: CASSVSGRAPDTQYF. The CDR3 DNA reads as TGTGCCAGCAGCGTGAGCGGGAGAGCTCCAGATACGCAGTATTTT.

The chain couples TRBV4-1 to TRBJ2-3, with D possibly TRBD1 on 5 matching bases. This CDR3 contains 14 residues. CDR1 and CDR2 (germline): MGHRA, YSYEKL. V was trimmed by 0 bases and J by 5 bases, leaving 9 bases between them. CDR3 residues: CASSQESRGDTQYF. The CDR3 nucleotides are TGCGCCAGCAGCCAAGAGAGTAGGGGAGATACGCAGTATTTT.

As concerns this clone: One end of the junction is discordant with germline, which a read error may explain. V usage is TRBV5-4 and J usage is TRBJ2-1; D may be TRBD2 (6 bases). The CDR3 runs 13 residues. From germline, CDR1 is SGHNT and CDR2 YYREEE (reference sequence). CDR3 coding DNA: TGTGCCAGTAGCTTGGGGGACTTCAATGAGCAGTTCTTC. Its protein product is CASSLGDFNEQFF.

The V gene is TRBV5-1, the J gene TRBJ2-3, with TRBD2 identical over 8 bases. From germline, CDR1 is SGHRS and CDR2 YFSETQ. V shed 0 bases and J 1 base; nucleotides not matched to a gene: 4. The CDR3 extends over 16 amino acids. The CDR3 DNA reads as TGCGCCAGCAGCTTGGGAGTCGGGAGGGGCACAGATACGCAGTATTTT. This sequence encodes CASSLGVGRGTDTQYF.

The chain links TRBV19 to TRBJ1-5, with TRBD1 matching 8 bases. Germline loops: CDR1 LNHDA, CDR2 SQIVND (reference sequence). V trimming: 3 bases; J trimming: 4 bases; junction bases outside the gene matches: 5. This CDR3 comprises 15 residues. The CDR3 nucleotides read TGTGCCAGTAGTATGCAGGGGGCAGGGAATCAGCCCCAGCATTTT. It yields the protein CASSMQGAGNQPQHF.

The chain combines TRBV25-1 with TRBJ2-1; D might be TRBD2 (6 bases). The germline V gene has CDR1 MGHDK and CDR2 SYGVNS. This CDR3 region has 17 residues. With 3 bases removed from V and 4 bases from J, the gap between germline ends came to 19 bases. CDR3 sequence reads: CASSEFGLTGDYNEQFF. CDR3 sequence (DNA): TGTGCCAGCAGTGAGTTTGGGCTGACGGGAGATTACAATGAGCAGTTCTTC.

V and J are TRBV15 and TRBJ2-1; the D gene is possibly TRBD1 (6 bases). The ends were cut back, 2 bases at V and 10 bases at J, with 15 bases in the middle. Germline V gene sequence: CDR1 LNHNV, CDR2 YYDKDF (reference sequence). There are 14 residues in the CDR3. In DNA form, the CDR3 reads TGTGCCACCAGCAGACCATCCGGACAGATCGAGCAGTTCTTC. This sequence encodes CATSRPSGQIEQFF.

This chain connects TRBV2 to TRBJ2-7, with 7 positions matching TRBD2. CDR1 and CDR2 from the germline V gene are SNHLY and FYNNEI. The length of the CDR3 is 14 residues. Unmatched junction bases numbered 9, after V lost 8 bases and J lost 2 bases. The CDR3 DNA reads TGTGCCAGCCGGGGGGTGGGAGCCCCCTACGAGCAGTACTTC. It codes for CASRGVGAPYEQYF.

The V and J genes are TRBV28 and TRBJ2-4; no definite D call. The V end lost 8 bases, the J end lost 7 bases, and 15 bases lay between the germline ends. CDR1 is MDHEN, CDR2 SYDVKM, per germline. This CDR3 comprises 13 residues. CDR3 sequence: CASAGPRNNIQYF. DNA of the CDR3: TGTGCCAGCGCAGGCCCACGGAACAACATTCAGTACTTC.

The CDR3, as DNA: TGTGCCAGAAGCCCGCACTGTAAGCACTATGGCTACACCTTC. It translates to CARSPHCKHYGYTF. The chain combines TRBV5-3 with TRBJ1-2; the D is unclear. TRBV5-3 is known as an ORF, though its function is uncertain. This CDR3 comprises 14 residues. Trimming left V 4 bases short and J 3 bases short, with 13 bases between.

The rearrangement uses TRBV11-2 and TRBJ2-2, with 8 bases fitting TRBD2. In germline, CDR1 is SGHAT, CDR2 FQNNGV. The length of the CDR3 is 15 residues. J was trimmed by 4 bases and V by 8 bases; bases with no gene match: 9. In DNA, the CDR3 is TGTGCCAGCGCTAACGGGGGGGGAGGCACCGGGGAGCTGTTTTTT. Translation: CASANGGGGTGELFF.

The chain employs TRBV4-1 and TRBJ2-7; 7 bases agree with TRBD2. With V trimmed by 4 bases and J by 4 bases, 13 bases remained unmatched. Germline V lookup: CDR1 MGHRA, CDR2 YSYEKL. CDR3 length equals 16 residues. The CDR3 bases are TGCGCCAGCAGCCCCGGAGCGGTAGCTAGCGGATACGAGCAGTACTTC. Translating it yields CASSPGAVASGYEQYF.

V usage is TRBV7-9 and J usage is TRBJ1-5; D is perhaps TRBD1 (6 bases). CDR1 is SEHNR, CDR2 FQNEAQ, per germline (reference sequence). The CDR3 runs 17 residues. The germline V and J ends were trimmed by 5 bases and 3 bases, with 20 bases remaining between them. The chain's CDR3 is CASSLARQGLPNQPQHF. The CDR3 DNA is TGTGCCAGCAGCCTGGCCCGTCAGGGGCTCCCCAATCAGCCCCAGCATTTT. Full variable domain (outside the CDR3, taken from reference TRBV7-9 and TRBJ1-5): DTGVSQNPRHKITKRGQNVTFRCDPISEHNRLYWYRQTLGQGPEFLTYFQNEAQLEKSRLLSDRFSAERPKGSFSTLEIQRTEQGDSAMYLCASSLARQGLPNQPQHFGDGTRLSIL.

This rearrangement joins TRBV6-5 to TRBJ2-7; the D gene is possibly TRBD1 (6 bases). The CDR3 runs 15 residues. Germline V gene sequence: CDR1 MNHEY, CDR2 SVGAGI. Deletions cut 0 bases from V and 1 base from J, with 10 bases between. DNA of the CDR3: TGTGCCAGCAGTTACTCTGGACAGCGGTCCTACGAGCAGTACTTC. Amino acids: CASSYSGQRSYEQYF.

The gene calls are TRBV5-1 and TRBJ2-4; D is possibly TRBD2 (6 bases). The germline CDR1 and CDR2 sequences are SGHRS and YFSETQ. The CDR3 contains 14 residues. Trimming stripped 0 bases from V and 8 bases from J, with 12 bases between. The CDR3 DNA is TGCGCCAGCAGCTTGGTTGCCTCGGGGGACATTCAGTACTTC. It encodes CASSLVASGDIQYF.

The rearrangement links TRBV6-5 to TRBJ1-6; possibly TRBD1 for D (6 bases). The CDR3 contains 16 residues. Trimming removed 0 bases at V and 11 bases at J, with 17 bases between. From germline, CDR1 is MNHEY and CDR2 SVGAGI. CDR3 protein: CASSYSGQGLGTPLHF. CDR3 nucleotide sequence: TGTGCCAGCAGTTACTCAGGCCAGGGGCTTGGTACACCCCTCCACTTT.

V gene TRBV7-2 combines with J gene TRBJ2-2; TRBD2 matches at 11 bases. Trimming at V came to 5 bases and at J to 6 bases, leaving 8 bases not matched to a gene. CDR1 and CDR2 (germline): SGHTA, FQGNSA. The CDR3 is 16 residues long. CDR3 sequence reads: CASSQRLAGSSGELFF. In DNA, the CDR3 is TGTGCCAGCAGCCAAAGACTAGCGGGATCGTCCGGGGAGCTGTTTTTT.

The chain couples TRBV25-1 to TRBJ1-2, with TRBD1 matching over 8 bases. Germline loops: CDR1 MGHDK, CDR2 SYGVNS. The CDR3 sequence is 15 residues long. The V segment lost 1 base and the J segment 6 bases; nucleotides outside the gene matches: 7. CDR3 sequence: CASSEFNRGFDGYTF. DNA for the CDR3: TGTGCCAGCAGTGAATTCAACAGGGGGTTTGATGGCTACACCTTC.

The V call is TRBV6-1, the J call TRBJ1-1; D ambiguous. The V end lost 3 bases, the J end lost 3 bases, and 5 bases lay between the germline ends. The CDR3 extends over 12 amino acids. The germline gives CDR1 MNHNS, CDR2 SASEGT. The CDR3 nucleotides read TGTGCCAGCAGTGATGAGTACACTGAAGCTTTCTTT. Translating gives CASSDEYTEAFF.